The clone carrying this T cell receptor beta chain was counted ten times or more. First-strand cDNA relied on TRAV- and TRBV-specific primers spanning alpha and beta chains. Over roughly 18 PCR cycles, TCRs were amplified from a constant-region primer and V-primer adapter. TCRdb re-derived calls from the reads in MiXCR, one entry per CDR3 protein. The sample records about 71,000 distinct CDR3 sequences, roughly 30% being singletons. The data were obtained in a study of low-dose radiotherapy and immunotherapy resistance in tumors. Study at large: Individuals in Cohort 2 had 1 Gy per fraction every two weeks, adding up to 13 Gy over 26 weeks. On cycle 1 day 1, patients started four cycles of oral aspirin 300 mg daily.

V gave up 6 bases and J gave up 2 bases; unmatched junction bases: 8. CDR1 is SGHAT, CDR2 FQNNGV, per germline. This CDR3 is built from 16 residues. Time point noted: before trial treatment. Treatment of the donors consisted of nivolumab and ipilimumab (plus aspirin, low-dose cyclophosphamide and low-dose radiotherapy). The specimen comprised PBMCs, sampled before treatment. The V gene is TRBV11-2, the J gene TRBJ2-3; 10 bases are shared with TRBD1. The source is a female donor with ovarian cancer. The CDR3 is CASRGRDRGFTDTQYF. CDR3 in DNA: TGTGCCAGCAGGGGCCGGGACAGGGGATTCACAGATACGCAGTATTTT. Complete variable domain (other parts from reference TRBV11-2 and TRBJ2-3): EAGVAQSPRYKIIEKRQSVAFWCNPISGHATLYWYQQILGQGPKLLIQFQNNGVVDDSQLPKDRFSAERLKGVDSTLKIQPAKLEDSAVYLCASRGRDRGFTDTQYFGPGTRLTVL.